What follows describes a single T cell receptor (beta chain). The CDR3 is 17 residues long. Germline assignment: CDR1 SGHNT and CDR2 YYREEE (reference sequence). Germline trimming cut 6 bases from V and 2 bases from J; bases unmatched to any gene: 15. Authors' data handling: Nucleated cell counts were estimated from reference gene primer amplification. Libraries were prepared by immunoSEQ multiplex PCR; TCRdb keeps only in-frame clonotypes and omits some of them. V, J and clone size derive from that table, while D and trimming were established from the DNA sequence. This sample yields approximately 130,000 clones, of which 75% to 90% are seen a single time; about 18% belongs to the top ten. Across 24 US areas, participants ranged in age from about 18 to 90 years. The sample is drawn from a study of blood T cell repertoires in COVID-19. Study-level information: The cDNA or gDNA used as material had been derived from T cells, B-cell-depleted T cells, or PBMCs.

The sequence was collected from a man aged 25 to 40 who had recovered from COVID-19. The rearrangement joins TRBV5-4 to TRBJ2-3; 7 nucleotides align to TRBD2. The sample consisted of PBMCs or T cells enriched from blood (not recorded which). CDR3 sequence: CASTPGGVTPHTDTQYF. The CDR3 coding sequence is TGTGCCAGCACCCCGGGGGGAGTGACCCCTCACACAGATACGCAGTATTTT.